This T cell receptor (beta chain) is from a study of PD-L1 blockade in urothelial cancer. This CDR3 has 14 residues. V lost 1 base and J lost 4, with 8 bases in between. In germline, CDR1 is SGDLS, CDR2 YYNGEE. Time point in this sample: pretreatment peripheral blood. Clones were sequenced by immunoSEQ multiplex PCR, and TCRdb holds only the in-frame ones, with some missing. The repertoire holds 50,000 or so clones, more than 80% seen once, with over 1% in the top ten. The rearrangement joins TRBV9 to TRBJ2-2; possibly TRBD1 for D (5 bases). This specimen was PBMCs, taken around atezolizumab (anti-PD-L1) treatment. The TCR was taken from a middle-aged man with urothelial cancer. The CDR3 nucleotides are TGTGCCAGCAGCGTACTTCAGGGCACCGGGGAGCTGTTTTTT. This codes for CASSVLQGTGELFF.